The sequence of this T cell receptor beta chain was determined in a study of T-cell reconstitution after alpha-beta-depleted transplantation in children. Germline V gene sequence: CDR1 SGHTA, CDR2 FQGNSA. This CDR3 comprises 14 residues. Trimming took off 2 bases at V and 1 base at J, with 8 bases between the two ends. This clonotype was counted many times. The antigen is not known. Unique molecular identifiers were incorporated during preparation of the TCRbeta library. TCRdb ran MiXCR on the PCR reads and lists one entry per CDR3 protein. The top ten clones hold less than 25% of a sample with fewer than 350,000 distinct CDR3 sequences, 11% of them seen once. Study results and caveats: Recipient T cells and thymic progenitors that survived gave rise to the high TCRbeta diversity observed at day 60 in some patients. At one year after transplant, newly produced T cells mostly accounted for T-cell counts and diversity.

Source: peripheral blood, taken 180 days after TCRalphabeta/CD19-depleted stem cell transplant. The rearrangement uses TRBV7-2 and TRBJ1-1, with D perhaps matching TRBD1 (5 bases). This receptor was taken from a male patient under 10 years old who had a stem cell transplant for chronic granulomatous disease, so the T cells may come from the graft donor. The chain's CDR3 is CASSLIGGNTEAFF. For the CDR3, the DNA is TGTGCCAGCAGCTTAATCGGGGGGAACACTGAAGCTTTCTTT.